The 10 T cell receptor beta chains given below trace back to one sample, sequenced in a study of T-cell memory formation after mild COVID-19. TCRdb reprocessed the 5' RACE reads via MiXCR and lists one record per CDR3 protein. The sample has 450,000 to 700,000 distinct CDR3 sequences, about 20% seen once. Sequences were obtained from PBMCs or a T cell subset sorted from them (not recorded which). All receptors derive from an adult woman who had mild COVID-19 (a few samples of this study predate the infection). Cell type and time point are not known.

This clonotype was picked up a small number of times. V usage is TRBV20-1 and J usage is TRBJ2-2, with D hard to call. Trimming took 0 bases from V and 0 from J, leaving 8 bases between them. There are 15 residues in the CDR3. Germline CDR1 and CDR2: DFQATT and SNEGSKA (reference sequence). CDR3 nucleotides: TGCAGTGCTAGAGAGGGCCCGACGAACACCGGGGAGCTGTTTTTT. Translation: CSAREGPTNTGELFF.

This clonotype was counted many times. This chain connects TRBV19 to TRBJ2-1; 9 nucleotides align to TRBD2. The CDR3 is made up of 15 amino acids. Unmatched junction bases numbered 2, after V lost 5 bases and J lost 0 bases. Looked up from germline, CDR1 is LNHDA and CDR2 is SQIVND (reference sequence). CDR3 sequence: CASSGREGSYNEQFF. CDR3 bases: TGTGCCAGTAGTGGGCGGGAGGGCTCCTACAATGAGCAGTTCTTC.

This clonotype has just a few counts. The CDR3 loop is CASSLSSMNTEAFF. In nucleotides, the CDR3 is TGTGCCAGCAGCTTATCCAGCATGAACACTGAAGCTTTCTTT. This sequence joins TRBV7-2 and TRBJ1-1; D not certain. This CDR3 is built from 14 residues. The germline gives CDR1 SGHTA, CDR2 FQGNSA. Trimming shortened V by 2 bases and J by 0 bases, and 7 bases separated the two germline ends.

The chain uses TRBV12-3 or TRBV12-4 and TRBJ1-1, with D unclear. Trimming left V 5 bases short and J 1 base short, with 14 bases between. The CDR3 totals 15 residues. The CDR3: CASSQMINRNTEAFF. DNA of the CDR3: TGTGCCAGCAGTCAAATGATCAACAGGAACACTGAAGCTTTCTTT.

The chain couples TRBV9 to TRBJ1-5; D is possibly TRBD1 (5 bases). This CDR3 contains 16 residues. Trimming removed 0 bases at V and 2 bases at J, with 12 bases between. Germline CDR1 is SGDLS and CDR2 is YYNGEE. The CDR3 region has the DNA TGTGCCAGCAGCGTAGGGGGGGAGCAGGGCAATCAGCCCCAGCATTTT. Its protein is CASSVGGEQGNQPQHF. Supplemented by reference TRBV9 and TRBJ1-5, the full variable domain reads DSGVTQTPKHLITATGQRVTLRCSPRSGDLSVYWYQQSLDQGLQFLIQYYNGEERAKGNILERFSAQQFPDLHSELNLSSLELGDSALYFCASSVGGEQGNQPQHFGDGTRLSIL.

The chain carries TRBV6-5 and TRBJ2-7; 9 positions agree with TRBD1. V gave up 5 bases and J gave up 0 bases; unmatched junction bases: 17. Germline lookup yields CDR1 MNHEY and CDR2 SVGAGI. The CDR3 runs 19 residues. The DNA of the CDR3 is TGTGCCAGCAGTCCTACCGGGACAGGGCACTTCACGAGCTCCTACGAGCAGTACTTC. The encoded protein is CASSPTGTGHFTSSYEQYF.

This sequence joins TRBV12-3 or TRBV12-4 and TRBJ1-1; D is ambiguous. Trimming cost V 7 bases and J 5 bases, with 8 bases left between them. The CDR3 runs to 11 residues. Written as DNA, the CDR3 is TGTGCCAGCACCATAAGGACTGAAGCTTTCTTT. Translation gives CASTIRTEAFF.

This clonotype appeared many times. The chain uses TRBV29-1 and TRBJ2-1; TRBD2 matches 8 bases. CDR3 length: 12 residues. Per the germline V gene, CDR1 is SQVTM and CDR2 is ANQGSEA. J lost 6 bases, V lost 8 bases, and 6 bases had no gene match. The DNA of the CDR3 is TGCAGCACCGTAGCGGGGAGCAATGAGCAGTTCTTC. Its protein is CSTVAGSNEQFF.

The rearrangement links TRBV7-9 to TRBJ1-4; D is possibly TRBD1 (6 bases). Trimming removed 2 bases at V and 5 bases at J, with 12 bases between. Looked up from germline, CDR1 is SEHNR and CDR2 is FQNEAQ (reference sequence). The CDR3 is made up of 15 amino acids. The CDR3 DNA reads TGTGCCAGCAGCTTATCCGGGGGCTTAAATGAAAAACTGTTTTTT. Its protein is CASSLSGGLNEKLFF.

The CDR3 here is CASSFILSSGHQETQYF. In DNA, the CDR3 is TGTGCCAGCAGTTTCATATTATCTAGCGGGCACCAAGAGACCCAGTACTTC. The chain employs TRBV12-3 or TRBV12-4 and TRBJ2-5; 8 bases are a match to TRBD2. Losses at the gene ends were 3 bases for V and 0 bases for J; bases not matched to a gene: 9. CDR3 size: 17 residues.